This TCR beta chain was captured in a study of identical twins. Using its own MiXCR run on the 5' RACE reads, TCRdb lists one record per CDR3 protein. Among about 570,000 distinct CDR3 sequences listed, around a tenth were seen once. V was clipped by 0 bases and J by 3 bases, with 15 bases between them. The CDR3 loop spans 17 amino acids. Germline-derived CDR1 and CDR2 are MNHEY and SVGAGI. This same sample was also part of a study on yellow fever vaccine responses in identical twins.

Sequencing was performed on PBMCs. This chain links TRBV6-5 with TRBJ2-1, with TRBD1 as a possible D gene (5 bases). The TCR comes from a woman aged 18 to 35 in good health. The DNA for the CDR3 is TGTGCCAGCAGTTACTCGACGTCGCAGGGTGGCTACAATGAGCAGTTCTTC. It yields the protein CASSYSTSQGGYNEQFF.